These 3 T cell receptor beta chains were sequenced from one sample in a study of CD8+ T cells in alopecia areata. Treatment reported: oral pan-JAK inhibitor, 5-10 mg twice daily. Sequencing templates came from extracted RNA that was reverse transcribed into cDNA. This table comes from immunoSEQ multiplex PCR, and its TCRdb copy is limited to in-frame clones, with some not included. In the table there are about 76,000 clones, 60% to 70% of which are singletons. The starting material was CD8+ T cells sorted from blood, obtained at week 24, from a patient treated with tofacitinib. Receptor source: a human donor with alopecia areata.

The chain employs TRBV5-5 and TRBJ2-7; D is unclear. The CDR3 spans 14 residues. Germline lookup yields CDR1 SGHKS and CDR2 YYEKEE (reference sequence). V was clipped by 2 bases and J by 2 bases, with 11 bases between them. CDR3 sequence reads: CASSFRGGAYEQYF. In DNA form, the CDR3 reads TGTGCCAGCAGCTTTAGAGGTGGCGCCTACGAGCAGTACTTC. The full variable domain, its missing parts supplied by reference TRBV5-5 and TRBJ2-7, is DAGVTQSPTHLIKTRGQQVTLRCSPISGHKSVSWYQQVLGQGPQFIFQYYEKEERGRGNFPDRFSARQFPNYSSELNVNALLLGDSALYLCASSFRGGAYEQYFGPGTRLTVT.

This clone was observed a handful of times. This sample also contains other DNA sequences that code for the same CDR3. The chain combines TRBV4-1 with TRBJ1-1; 9 nucleotides align to TRBD1. The CDR3 contains 14 residues. The junction had 1 base not matched to a gene; V was cut back by 3 bases and J by 2 bases. In germline, CDR1 is MGHRA, CDR2 YSYEKL. For the CDR3, the DNA is TGCGCCAGCAGCCAGGGACAGGGAAACACTGAAGCTTTCTTT. Its protein is CASSQGQGNTEAFF.

The chain is built from TRBV5-1 and TRBJ2-5; 11 nucleotides line up with TRBD2. Looked up from germline, CDR1 is SGHRS and CDR2 is YFSETQ. The J segment lost 2 bases and the V segment lost 0 bases, leaving 6 bases of the junction unmatched. This CDR3 has 17 amino acids. The CDR3 DNA reads TGCGCCAGCAGCTTGGATCGGTCTAGCGGGAGGCAAGAGACCCAGTACTTC. This sequence encodes CASSLDRSSGRQETQYF.